This T cell receptor (beta chain) comes out of a study of identical twins. Regarding the study as a whole: Out-of-frame alpha sequences shared between twins exhibited an excess of low generation probability.

Unmatched junction bases numbered 6, after V lost 5 bases and J lost 2 bases. The CDR3 covers 14 residues. A universal primer site was incorporated via template switching, and the cDNA contained unique molecular identifiers. TCRdb analysed the 5' RACE reads with MiXCR anew, one entry per CDR3 protein. This table holds 600,000 to 850,000 distinct CDR3 sequences, about 20% found once. About this clonotype itself: What it binds is not known.

The data were also submitted as part of a second study, on T cells expressing NK-cell markers.

This receptor was identified in a woman aged 18-29 years in good health. The rearrangement links TRBV12-3 or TRBV12-4 to TRBJ2-7; 7 nucleotides agree with TRBD2. The sequenced sample was PBMCs. CDR3 bases: TGTGCCAGCAGTAGGTCCGCGGGAGCCTACGAGCAGTACTTC. Translation gives CASSRSAGAYEQYF.